This T cell receptor (beta chain) derives from a study of monozygotic twins with inflammatory bowel disease. Concerning this clonotype: Antigen specificity is unknown.

Study-level results: It was in IBD patients that TCRbeta diversity (inverse Simpson) was lower than in healthy co-twins.

TCRdb re-analyzed the 5' RACE reads; it lists each CDR3 protein once, without DNA. This sample's table reports about 210,000 distinct CDR3 sequences. This CDR3 has 12 amino acids. Germline CDR1 and CDR2: MDHEN and SYDVKM. The chain is built from TRBV28 and TRBJ2-7. Sequencing was performed on blood. The sequence was obtained from a human donor with ulcerative colitis or Crohn's disease, or a healthy co-twin of an affected twin (not recorded which). The CDR3 sequence: CASSLSSYEQYF.